This TCR beta chain was obtained from a study of shared clonotypes between healthy human individuals. The overall study: The composition of the donors was a couple of women and a few men aged 18 to 49. The plates for each donor numbered three CD4 naive, three CD4 memory, two CD8 naive and one CD8 memory.

Sequencing used immunoSEQ multiplex PCR; TCRdb keeps in-frame clones, though not all of them. The table records a few million clones, around 93% of them present only once. Naive CD8 cells, CD45RO-negative and positively selected for CCR7, excluded terminally differentiated effector memory CD45RA+ cells. Trimming cost V 5 bases and J 11 bases; bases outside gene matches: 13. Germline V gene data show CDR1 as SGHTA and CDR2 as FQGNSA. This CDR3 has 15 residues. Regarding the study as a whole: Tissues were not sampled, only blood, and their repertoires likely differ.

Details on this clone: Its antigen is unidentified.

The clonotype originates from a man in his late teens or twenties in good health. Some clones in this sample may be carry-over from other donors' samples. Specimen: naive CD8+ T cells from PBMCs. The chain links TRBV7-2 to TRBJ2-4, with 9 bases identical to TRBD1. CDR3 bases: TGTGCCAGCAGCACTCTCCGGGACAGGGAGGCCGTTCAGTACTTC. Translation gives CASSTLRDREAVQYF.